The 12 T cell receptor beta chains in this list originate from one sample, sequenced in a study of T-cell reconstitution after alpha-beta-depleted transplantation in children (dated by TCRdb to between 2015 and 2016). Interpreted using the paper, the treatment or condition label stands for: allogeneic hematopoietic cell transplantation with graft depleted of TCRalphabeta T cells and CD19 B cells. The library came from PCR. Sequenced on an Illumina HiSeq 2500. TCR library preparation used molecular barcoding, with unique molecular identifiers applied to normalize quantification of the TCRbeta repertoire. The public sequencing data were trimmed at Q25 with fastp and processed into clonotypes with MiXCR by TCRdb, which kept only in-frame beta chains. Each CDR3 protein appears once, grouped with its most common genes and DNA. The sample records 330,000 or so distinct CDR3 sequences, around 10% of which are singletons. The leading ten clones occupy approximately 7.6% of the sample.

The sample here was PBMCs, taken before TCRalphabeta/CD19-depleted stem cell transplant. These receptors came from a boy less than two years old with acute myeloid leukemia, due to receive a stem cell transplant.

This chain uses TRBV4-1 with TRBJ2-3; TRBD2 matches 12 bases. Trimming at V came to 0 bases and at J to 4 bases, leaving 5 bases not matched to a gene. Per the germline V gene, CDR1 is MGHRA and CDR2 is YSYEKL. The CDR3 has 17 amino acids. CDR3 coding DNA: TGCGCCAGCAGCCAAGATCTGACTAGCGGGAGACCAGATACGCAGTATTTT. Translated, it gives CASSQDLTSGRPDTQYF.

This clonotype was observed at least ten times. The V and J genes are TRBV6-1 and TRBJ2-7; a possible D gene is TRBD1 (6 bases). Germline values: CDR1 MNHNS, CDR2 SASEGT. Between the trimmed V and J ends, which lost 5 bases and 4 bases, there was a span of 15 bases. The length of the CDR3 is 14 residues. CDR3 protein: CASSKGRGRYEQYF. In DNA form, the CDR3 reads TGTGCCAGCAGTAAGGGCAGGGGCAGGTACGAGCAGTACTTC.

In this sample, this clonotype turned up a few times. The chain recombines TRBV6-1 with TRBJ1-5; D is perhaps TRBD1 (6 bases). The length of the CDR3 is 14 residues. CDR1 MNHNS and CDR2 SASEGT come from the germline V gene. V lost 6 bases and J 1 base, leaving 10 bases between the germline ends. DNA of the CDR3: TGTGCCAGCAGGCCCACAGGGAGCAATCAGCCCCAGCATTTT. Residues: CASRPTGSNQPQHF.

There are many counts of this clonotype. This chain connects TRBV15 to TRBJ2-2; no clear D. From germline, CDR1 is LNHNV and CDR2 YYDKDF (reference sequence). This CDR3 has 15 residues. Deletions cut 1 base from V and 0 bases from J, with 6 bases between. The CDR3 protein is CATSRAGTNTGELFF. The CDR3 DNA reads as TGTGCCACCAGCAGAGCGGGTACGAACACCGGGGAGCTGTTTTTT.

For this clonotype: A much more abundant neighbour one base away suggests this may be a read error. J is TRBJ2-2 and V is TRBV11-2, with TRBD1 as a possible D gene (6 bases). This CDR3 is built from 10 residues. Germline V gene lookup returns CDR1 SGHAT and CDR2 FQNNGV. The CDR3 DNA follows: TGTGCCATCAAGGCAGGGGACCTGTTTTTT. Amino acids: CAIKAGDLFF.

This clonotype showed up many times. The V gene is TRBV12-3 or TRBV12-4, the J gene TRBJ2-6; unclear D gene. CDR3 length equals 15 residues. Between the trimmed V and J ends, which lost 7 bases and 0 bases, there was a span of 10 bases. This CDR3 is CASTIQTSGANVLTF. In DNA form, the CDR3 reads TGTGCCAGCACTATTCAGACCTCTGGGGCCAACGTCCTGACTTTC.

In this sample, this clonotype turned up many times. The J gene is TRBJ2-7, the V gene TRBV29-1, with 7 positions matching TRBD2. The CDR3 is made up of 16 amino acids. Germline lookup yields CDR1 SQVTM and CDR2 ANQGSEA. The trim removed 0 bases at V and 1 base at J, leaving 9 bases unmatched. CDR3: CSVEDRAGRGSYEQYF. CDR3 nucleotide sequence: TGCAGCGTTGAAGATCGGGCAGGGAGGGGATCCTACGAGCAGTACTTC.

The chain carries TRBV5-1 and TRBJ2-2; D call uncertain. The CDR3 is 13 residues long. The ends were cut back, 0 bases at V and 5 bases at J, with 5 bases in the middle. The germline V gene has CDR1 SGHRS and CDR2 YFSETQ. CDR3: CASSLARTGELFF. CDR3 DNA sequence: TGCGCCAGCAGCTTGGCCCGGACCGGGGAGCTGTTTTTT.

This clonotype was observed a few times. The chain couples TRBV15 to TRBJ2-3; D remains ambiguous. V lost 0 bases and J lost 3, with 7 bases in between. Germline V gene sequence: CDR1 LNHNV, CDR2 YYDKDF (reference sequence). This CDR3 is built from 14 residues. CDR3 amino acids: CATSREGSTDTQYF. CDR3 nucleotide sequence: TGTGCCACCAGCAGAGAAGGGTCGACAGATACGCAGTATTTT.

The rearrangement links TRBV20-1 to TRBJ2-7, with a weak D call TRBD2 (5 bases). The germline V gene encodes CDR1 DFQATT and CDR2 SNEGSKA (reference sequence). CDR3 size: 11 residues. Trimming cost V 5 bases and J 3 bases, with 8 bases left between them. This CDR3 is CSADGVYEQYF. CDR3 in DNA: TGCAGTGCTGACGGGGTCTACGAGCAGTACTTC.

This clonotype has a count of ten or more. V is TRBV5-6 and J is TRBJ2-1; TRBD2 matches 7 bases. Germline assignment: CDR1 SGHDT and CDR2 YYEEEE. The CDR3 length is 15 residues. Trimming cost V 0 bases and J 4 bases; bases outside gene matches: 4. The chain's CDR3 is CASSLGLAAYNEQFF. The CDR3 DNA sequence: TGTGCCAGCAGCTTGGGACTAGCAGCTTACAATGAGCAGTTCTTC.

This clonotype has ten or more counts. The chain has TRBV28 and TRBJ1-5, with 7 positions matching TRBD1. The V and J ends lost 8 bases and 4 bases, in that order; junction bases with no gene match: 8. Germline V gene data show CDR1 as MDHEN and CDR2 as SYDVKM. The CDR3 extends over 14 amino acids. DNA for the CDR3: TGTGCCAGCGGCTCAGGGGGGGCAAATCAGCCCCAGCATTTT. Its protein product is CASGSGGANQPQHF.